This T cell receptor beta chain was identified in a study of blood T cell repertoires in COVID-19. Turning to the study itself: Sources were T cells, B-cell-depleted T cells, or PBMCs; the material itself was cDNA or gDNA.

Authors' analysis steps: Estimation of nucleated cell counts was performed using reference gene primer amplification. Profiling relied on immunoSEQ multiplex PCR, and the TCRdb table lists in-frame clones only, not all of them. That table supplies the V and J calls and clone size; D and trimming were determined from the DNA. The sample has about 200,000 clones; approximately 80% are singletons. The TCR originated in a woman of 80 years or more with acute or convalescent COVID-19. Sample: peripheral blood.

Here the CDR3 DNA reads TGTGCCAGTAAAAAGACAGGGGAGGGGAGGCCCCAGCATTTT. As protein: CASKKTGEGRPQHF. The chain uses TRBV19 and TRBJ1-5, with 8 positions matching TRBD1. Germline lookup yields CDR1 LNHDA and CDR2 SQIVND (reference sequence). With 7 bases clipped from V and 9 bases from J, the junction kept 11 bases outside the gene matches. The CDR3 sequence is 14 residues long.